Below are 10 T cell receptor beta chains sequenced from a single sample in a study of T-cell reconstitution after alpha-beta-depleted transplantation in children. This sample's TCRbeta library carried unique molecular identifier barcodes. Via MiXCR, TCRdb re-called the PCR reads, giving one row per CDR3 protein. The data contain roughly 100,000 distinct CDR3 sequences, 7% to 10% of them seen just once; the ten biggest clones take up under 8%. This specimen was PBMCs from the stem cell graft donor, taken from the stem cell graft. The source of these receptors is a human donor who donated a stem cell graft to a child with congenital amegakaryocytic thrombocytopenia.

There are many counts of this clonotype. J is TRBJ1-4 and V is TRBV6-6; 8 nucleotides line up with TRBD1. The V gene end was trimmed by 5 bases and the J gene end by 10 bases; junction bases not matched to a gene: 6. Germline CDR1 is MNHNY and CDR2 is SVGAGI (reference sequence). CDR3 length: 13 amino acids. The CDR3 bases are TGTGCCAGCAGTACCGGACAGGGAGCAAAACTGTTTTTT. This translates into CASSTGQGAKLFF.

This clonotype was observed many times. The rearrangement uses TRBV12-3 or TRBV12-4 and TRBJ2-5; tentatively, D is TRBD1 (7 bases). The CDR3 is 14 amino acids. The V gene lost 7 bases and the J gene lost 5 bases, with 17 bases spanning the gap. DNA for the CDR3: TGTGCCAGCACCTCAGGGGGGCATGGGGAGACCCAGTACTTC. Residues: CASTSGGHGETQYF.

This clonotype came up many times. In nucleotides, the CDR3 is TGCAGCCCGATGGGAGGCCTATCCTCCTATAATTCACCCCTCCACTTT. Translation gives CSPMGGLSSYNSPLHF. This chain links TRBV20-1 with TRBJ1-6; unclear D gene. Germline values: CDR1 DFQATT, CDR2 SNEGSKA (reference sequence). The CDR3 is 16 residues long.

This clonotype is a singleton in its sample. The chain employs TRBV9 and TRBJ2-2; D ambiguous. This CDR3 has 13 amino acids. CDR1 and CDR2 from the germline V gene are SGDLS and YYNGEE. Trimming cost V 1 base and J 7 bases, with 8 bases left between them. The DNA for the CDR3 is TGTGCCAGCAGCGTATTTTTGGGCGGGGAGCTGTTTTTT. Its protein product is CASSVFLGGELFF.

There are many counts of this clonotype. This chain uses TRBV20-1 with TRBJ2-7, with D possibly TRBD2 on 5 matching bases. The V end lost 5 bases, the J end lost 6 bases, and 17 bases lay between the germline ends. The CDR3 consists of 13 residues. The germline V gene encodes CDR1 DFQATT and CDR2 SNEGSKA (reference sequence). The CDR3 region has the DNA TGCAGTGCTCCCTCAGGCGGGCCGAGCGAGCAGTACTTC. It yields the protein CSAPSGGPSEQYF.

There are many counts of this clonotype. The chain recombines TRBV12-3 or TRBV12-4 with TRBJ1-1, with 7 bases lining up with TRBD1. V dropped 5 bases and J dropped 4; count of bases not matched to a gene: 7. The CDR3 covers 14 residues. The CDR3 reads CASSTRGESTEAFF. CDR3 in DNA: TGTGCCAGCAGTACCAGGGGGGAAAGCACTGAAGCTTTCTTT.

The sample holds many counts of this clonotype. V is TRBV6-5 and J is TRBJ1-3; no clear D gene. The CDR3 is 16 residues long. Between the trimmed V and J ends, which lost 0 bases and 0 bases, there was a span of 9 bases. The germline gives CDR1 MNHEY, CDR2 SVGAGI. This CDR3 is CASSYSSIRSGNTIYF. As DNA, the CDR3 is TGTGCCAGCAGTTACTCTTCCATACGCTCTGGAAACACCATATATTTT.

This clonotype was seen repeatedly, ten times or more. This chain links TRBV7-9 with TRBJ2-1, with 7 bases fitting TRBD2. The CDR3 sequence is 15 residues long. Per germline, CDR1 SEHNR and CDR2 FQNEAQ (reference sequence). Trimming cost V 5 bases and J 5 bases; bases outside gene matches: 9. The CDR3 bases are TGTGCCAGCAGCCCGACTCTAGCGGCGGACAATGAGCAGTTCTTC. This codes for CASSPTLAADNEQFF. The whole variable domain, filled in from reference TRBV7-9 and TRBJ2-1, reads DTGVSQNPRHKITKRGQNVTFRCDPISEHNRLYWYRQTLGQGPEFLTYFQNEAQLEKSRLLSDRFSAERPKGSFSTLEIQRTEQGDSAMYLCASSPTLAADNEQFFGPGTRLTVL.

This clonotype was recorded at least ten times. The rearrangement joins TRBV12-3 or TRBV12-4 to TRBJ2-7; D assignment may be TRBD1 or TRBD2 (5 bases each). Trimming took 6 bases from V and 2 from J, leaving 14 bases between them. This CDR3 contains 14 residues. This CDR3 is CASSPPTGPYEQYF. CDR3 nucleotide sequence: TGTGCCAGCAGCCCCCCTACGGGACCCTACGAGCAGTACTTC.

This clonotype was detected ten times or more. This chain uses TRBV7-9 with TRBJ1-4, with unresolved D. Germline V lookup: CDR1 SEHNR, CDR2 FQNEAQ (reference sequence). The CDR3 has 14 residues. V lost 5 bases, J lost 4 bases, and 11 bases lay in between. CDR3 in DNA: TGTGCCAGCAGCCCAGGCGGGTTTAATGAAAAACTGTTTTTT. The encoded protein is CASSPGGFNEKLFF.